This TCR beta chain was identified during a study of cytomegalovirus exposure and HLA in healthy donors. The PCR had 60 Vbeta and 13 Jbeta primers. Generated by immunoSEQ multiplex PCR, the TCRdb table keeps only in-frame clones and is missing some. The sample table includes around 97,000 clones. This CDR3 is built from 16 residues. CDR1 is LGHNA and CDR2 is YSLEER in the germline V gene. Germline trimming cut 1 base from V and 5 bases from J; bases unmatched to any gene: 7. This chain uses TRBV4-3 with TRBJ2-3; 9 bases agree with TRBD2. This TCR was sampled from a man aged 40-49 years in good health and CMV-seronegative. The sample comprised PBMCs. The CDR3 protein is CASSQVSGSEGDTQYF. In nucleotides, the CDR3 is TGCGCCAGCAGCCAAGTTAGCGGGAGTGAGGGAGATACGCAGTATTTT.